A selection of T cell receptor beta chains follows, all from one sample in a study of cytomegalovirus exposure and HLA in healthy donors. Generated by immunoSEQ multiplex PCR, the TCRdb table keeps only in-frame clones and is missing some. The table records more than 250,000 clones, 90% of them present only once. Specimen: PBMCs. The receptor set was obtained from a woman aged 30 to 39 in good health and CMV-seronegative. Both conserved end residues are part of each CDR3. D genes are given only for firm matches. Only part of the rows carry a size: once, few, many, or a class if the clone is expanded.

J gene | D gene | V gene | clone size | CDR3 DNA | CDR3 protein
TRBJ1-4 | NA | TRBV7-9 | few | TGTGCCAGCAGCTTGCTAAATGAAAAACTGTTTTTT | CASSLLNEKLFF
TRBJ1-3 | NA | TRBV4-3 | NA | TGCGCCAGCAGCCCGGGACCGATCTCTGGAAACACCATATATTTT | CASSPGPISGNTIYF
TRBJ1-3 | NA | TRBV29-1 | NA | TGCAGCGGGAGGGGGGCTGGAAACACCATATATTTT | CSGRGAGNTIYF
TRBJ2-6 | NA | TRBV23-1 | NA | TGCGCCAGCAGTCTGGCGTGTCACTCTGGGGCCAACGTCCTGACTTTC | CASSLACHSGANVLTF
TRBJ1-4 | TRBD1 | TRBV7-6 | NA | TGTGCCAGCAGCCCCGGACAGGCAACTAATGAAAAACTGTTTTTT | CASSPGQATNEKLFF
TRBJ1-3 | NA | TRBV28 | NA | TGTGCCACATCGGGACTCGGCCACTCTGGAAACACCATATATTTT | CATSGLGHSGNTIYF
TRBJ1-1 | TRBD1 | TRBV30 | NA | TGTGCCTGGGCAGGGGGCACTGAAGCTTTCTTT | CAWAGGTEAFF
TRBJ2-7 | NA | TRBV27 | NA | TGTGCCAGCAGACCTCGGGGAGGATACTACGAGCAGTACTTC | CASRPRGGYYEQYF
TRBJ2-1 | NA | TRBV7-7 | NA | TGTGCCAGCAGCCCCCTAGAGTTCTTC | CASSPLEFF
TRBJ2-2 | TRBD2 | TRBV5-4 | NA | TGTGCCAGCAGCCCCGGACTAGCGGGAGGGCCGAACACCGGGGAGCTGTTTTTT | CASSPGLAGGPNTGELFF
TRBJ1-4 | NA | TRBV14 | NA | TGTGCCAGCAGCCACACCTTAGATCGACAGGAGTTAAATGAAAAACTGTTTTTT | CASSHTLDRQELNEKLFF
TRBJ1-1 | NA | TRBV29-1 | NA | TGCAGCGTTGGAGGGCTAGGGGATGAAGCTTTCTTT | CSVGGLGDEAFF
TRBJ2-1 | NA | TRBV28 | NA | TGTGCCAGCAGGGGTGGAGAGGGTTACAATGAGCAGTTCTTC | CASRGGEGYNEQFF
TRBJ2-7 | NA | TRBV9 | NA | TGTGCCAGCAGCGTAGATAGCCTGACCTACGAGCAGTACTTC | CASSVDSLTYEQYF
TRBJ1-1 | NA | TRBV6-1 | NA | TGTGCCAGCAGTGAAGGCTTCCTCGGACAGAACACTGAAGCTTTCTTT | CASSEGFLGQNTEAFF
TRBJ2-7 | NA | TRBV5-4 | NA | TGTGCCAGCAGCTTGGCGGGAAATACCTACGAGCAGTACTTC | CASSLAGNTYEQYF
TRBJ1-5 | NA | TRBV12-2 | NA | TGTGCAAGTCGCCAAATCAGCCAGGACAGAGATAGCAATCAGCCCCAGCATTTT | CASRQISQDRDSNQPQHF
TRBJ1-2 | NA | TRBV4-2 | NA | TGTGCCAGCAGCCAAGATATGGATAACTATGGCTACACCTTC | CASSQDMDNYGYTF